One T cell receptor (beta chain) is described in this entry. Antigen specificity is unknown. With 60 Vbeta and 13 Jbeta primers, the PCR was carried out. The assay was immunoSEQ multiplex PCR, and TCRdb's table has in-frame clones only and misses some. In total, the table holds about 170,000 clones. Each donor's status was that of a healthy bone marrow donor. The data stem from a study of cytomegalovirus exposure and HLA in healthy donors. Study-level points and caveats: Altogether, 164 TCR beta chains were recorded as cytomegalovirus-associated. Most TCR sequences showed up rarely, but some public TCRs showed up in many donors.

Trimming cost V 5 bases and J 4 bases; bases outside gene matches: 7. Germline V CDR1 and CDR2: SGHTA, FQGTGA. CDR3 length equals 15 residues. The chain couples TRBV7-3 to TRBJ2-3; 9 bases match TRBD2. The sample consisted of PBMCs. The TCR was taken from a woman in her fifties or sixties in good health and CMV-seronegative. CDR3 coding DNA: TGTGCCAGCAGCCCGGGCGGGGGGGCCGCAGATACGCAGTATTTT. Amino acids: CASSPGGGAADTQYF.